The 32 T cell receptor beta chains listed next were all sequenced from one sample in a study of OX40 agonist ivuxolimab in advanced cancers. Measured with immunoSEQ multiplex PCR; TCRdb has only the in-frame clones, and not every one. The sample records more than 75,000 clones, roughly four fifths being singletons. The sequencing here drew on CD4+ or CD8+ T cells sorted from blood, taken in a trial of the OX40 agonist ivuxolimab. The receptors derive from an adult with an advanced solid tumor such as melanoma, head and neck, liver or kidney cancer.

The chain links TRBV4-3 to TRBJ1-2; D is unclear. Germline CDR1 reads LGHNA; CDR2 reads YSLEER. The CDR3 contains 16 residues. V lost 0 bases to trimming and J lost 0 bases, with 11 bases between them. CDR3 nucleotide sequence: TGCGCCAGCAGCCAAGATCGAGTAGCGTCTAACTATGGCTACACCTTC. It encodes CASSQDRVASNYGYTF.

The CDR3, as DNA: TGTGCCAGCTCACTCGGACAGGGGAATGAGCAGTTCTTC. It specifies CASSLGQGNEQFF. The rearrangement joins TRBV18 to TRBJ2-1, with TRBD1 identical over 9 bases. From germline, CDR1 is KGHSH and CDR2 LQKENI. The V gene end was trimmed by 4 bases and the J gene end by 7 bases; junction bases not matched to a gene: 2. This CDR3 has 13 residues.

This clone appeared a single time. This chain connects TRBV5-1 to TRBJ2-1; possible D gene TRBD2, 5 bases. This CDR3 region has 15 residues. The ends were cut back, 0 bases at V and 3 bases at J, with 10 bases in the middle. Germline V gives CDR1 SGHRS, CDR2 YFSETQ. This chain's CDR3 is CASSLDSALYNEQFF. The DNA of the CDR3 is TGCGCCAGCAGCTTGGATAGCGCCCTCTACAATGAGCAGTTCTTC.

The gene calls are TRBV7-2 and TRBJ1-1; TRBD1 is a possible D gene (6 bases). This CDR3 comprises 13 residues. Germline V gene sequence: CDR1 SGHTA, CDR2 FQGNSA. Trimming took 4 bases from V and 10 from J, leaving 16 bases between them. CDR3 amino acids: CASSYGTPEGAFF. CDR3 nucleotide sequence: TGTGCCAGCAGCTACGGGACACCCGAGGGAGCTTTCTTT.

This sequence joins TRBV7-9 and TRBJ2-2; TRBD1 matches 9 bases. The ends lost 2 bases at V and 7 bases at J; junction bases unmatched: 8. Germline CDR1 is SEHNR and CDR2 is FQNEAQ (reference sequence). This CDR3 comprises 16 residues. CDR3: CASSLLDRGTSGELFF. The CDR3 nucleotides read TGTGCCAGCAGCTTACTCGACAGGGGGACGAGCGGGGAGCTGTTTTTT.

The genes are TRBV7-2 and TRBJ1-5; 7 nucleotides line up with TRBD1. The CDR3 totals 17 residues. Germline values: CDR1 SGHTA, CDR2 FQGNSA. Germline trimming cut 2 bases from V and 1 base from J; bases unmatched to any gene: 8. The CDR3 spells CASSLTVGGVSNQPQHF. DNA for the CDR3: TGTGCCAGCAGCTTAACCGTAGGGGGCGTGAGCAATCAGCCCCAGCATTTT.

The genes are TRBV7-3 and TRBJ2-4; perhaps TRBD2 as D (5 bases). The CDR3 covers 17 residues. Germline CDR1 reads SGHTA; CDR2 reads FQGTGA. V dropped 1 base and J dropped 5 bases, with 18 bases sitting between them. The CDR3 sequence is CASSLKRVRASENIQYF. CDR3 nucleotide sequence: TGTGCCAGCAGCTTAAAGAGGGTTCGGGCGAGTGAAAACATTCAGTACTTC.

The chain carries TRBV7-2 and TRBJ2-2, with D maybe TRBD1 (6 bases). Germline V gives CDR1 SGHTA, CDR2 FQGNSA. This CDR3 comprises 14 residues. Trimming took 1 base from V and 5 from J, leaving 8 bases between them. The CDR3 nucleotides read TGTGCCAGCAGCTTAGGGACAGCGACCGGGGAGCTGTTTTTT. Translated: CASSLGTATGELFF.

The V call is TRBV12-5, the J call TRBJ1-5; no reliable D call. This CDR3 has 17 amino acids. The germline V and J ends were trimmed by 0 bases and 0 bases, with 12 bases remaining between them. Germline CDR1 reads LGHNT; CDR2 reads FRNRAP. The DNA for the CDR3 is TGTGCTAGTGGTTTGGTCCCCCCCCCAAGTAGCAATCAGCCCCAGCATTTT. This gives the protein CASGLVPPPSSNQPQHF. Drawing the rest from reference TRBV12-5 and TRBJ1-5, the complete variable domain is DARVTQTPRHKVTEMGQEVTMRCQPILGHNTVFWYRQTMMQGLELLAYFRNRAPLDDSGMPKDRFSAEMPDATLATLKIQPSEPRDSAVYFCASGLVPPPSSNQPQHFGDGTRLSIL.

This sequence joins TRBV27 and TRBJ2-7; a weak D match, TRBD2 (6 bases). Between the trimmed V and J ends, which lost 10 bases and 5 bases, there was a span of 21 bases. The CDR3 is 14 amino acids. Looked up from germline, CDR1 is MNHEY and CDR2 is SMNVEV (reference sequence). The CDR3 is CATRVAGSIHEQYF. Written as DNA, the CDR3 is TGTGCCACCCGAGTGGCGGGGTCTATCCACGAGCAGTACTTC.

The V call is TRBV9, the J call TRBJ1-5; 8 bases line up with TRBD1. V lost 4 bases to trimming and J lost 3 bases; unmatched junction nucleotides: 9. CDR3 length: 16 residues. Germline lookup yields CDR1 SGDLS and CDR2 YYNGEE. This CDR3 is CASSPTGTGFNQPQHF. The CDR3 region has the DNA TGTGCCAGCAGCCCAACCGGGACAGGCTTCAATCAGCCCCAGCATTTT.

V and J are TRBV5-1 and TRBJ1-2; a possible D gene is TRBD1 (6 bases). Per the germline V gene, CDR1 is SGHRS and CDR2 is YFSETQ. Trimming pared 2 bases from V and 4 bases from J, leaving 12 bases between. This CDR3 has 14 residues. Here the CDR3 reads CASSFEGDLYGYTF. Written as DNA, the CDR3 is TGCGCCAGCAGCTTCGAGGGGGATCTCTATGGCTACACCTTC. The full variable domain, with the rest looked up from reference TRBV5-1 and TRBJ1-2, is KAGVTQTPRYLIKTRGQQVTLSCSPISGHRSVSWYQQTPGQGLQFLFEYFSETQRNKGNFPGRFSGRQFSNSRSEMNVSTLELGDSALYLCASSFEGDLYGYTFGSGTRLTVV.

The CDR3 DNA follows: TGTGCCACCCGGACGCCCGACTACGAGCAGTACTTC. Its protein is CATRTPDYEQYF. J is TRBJ2-7 and V is TRBV6-6, with no clear D. Germline assignment: CDR1 MNHNY and CDR2 SVGAGI (reference sequence). The CDR3 spans 12 residues. V was trimmed by 10 bases and J by 3 bases, leaving 13 bases between them.

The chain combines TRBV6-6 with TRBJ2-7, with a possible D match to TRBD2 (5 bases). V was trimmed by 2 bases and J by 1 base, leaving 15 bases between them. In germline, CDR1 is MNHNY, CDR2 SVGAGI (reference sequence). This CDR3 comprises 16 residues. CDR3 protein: CASSYRLASVSYEQYF. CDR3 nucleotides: TGTGCCAGCAGTTACCGTTTAGCGAGCGTGTCCTACGAGCAGTACTTC.

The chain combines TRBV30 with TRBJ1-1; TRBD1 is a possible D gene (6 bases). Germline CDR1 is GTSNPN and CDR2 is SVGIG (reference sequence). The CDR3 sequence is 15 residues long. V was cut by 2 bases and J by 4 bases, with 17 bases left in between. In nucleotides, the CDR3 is TGTGCCTGGAGTTTTAAGAAAGGGGGTGGCACTGAAGCTTTCTTT. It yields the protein CAWSFKKGGGTEAFF.

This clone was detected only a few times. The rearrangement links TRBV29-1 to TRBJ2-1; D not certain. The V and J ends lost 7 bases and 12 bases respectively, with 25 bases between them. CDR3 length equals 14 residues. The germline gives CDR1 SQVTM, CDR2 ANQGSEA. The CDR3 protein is CSANQPGLNHGQFF. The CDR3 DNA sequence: TGCAGCGCCAATCAGCCAGGTTTAAATCATGGGCAGTTCTTC.

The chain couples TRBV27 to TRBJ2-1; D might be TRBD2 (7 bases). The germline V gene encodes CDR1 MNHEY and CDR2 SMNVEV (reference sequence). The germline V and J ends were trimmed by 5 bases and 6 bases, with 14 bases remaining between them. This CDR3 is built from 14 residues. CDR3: CASSAAGASNEQFF. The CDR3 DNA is TGTGCCAGCAGTGCGGCGGGGGCGTCCAATGAGCAGTTCTTC.

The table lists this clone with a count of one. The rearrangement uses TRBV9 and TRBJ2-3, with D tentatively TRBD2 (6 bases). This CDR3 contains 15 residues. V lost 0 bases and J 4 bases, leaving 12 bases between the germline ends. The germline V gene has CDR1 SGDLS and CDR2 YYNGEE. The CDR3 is CASSVAGGWADTQYF. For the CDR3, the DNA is TGTGCCAGCAGCGTAGCCGGGGGATGGGCAGATACGCAGTATTTT.

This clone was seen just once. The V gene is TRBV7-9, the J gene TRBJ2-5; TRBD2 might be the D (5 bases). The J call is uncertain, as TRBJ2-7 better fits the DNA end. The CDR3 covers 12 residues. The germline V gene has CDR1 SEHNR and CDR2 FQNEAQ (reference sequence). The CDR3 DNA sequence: TGTGCCAGCAGCCCCGGGGCCTACGAGCAGTACTTC. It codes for CASSPGAYEQYF.

This chain's CDR3 is CASSEAPRGSYEQYF. DNA of the CDR3: TGTGCCAGCAGTGAAGCGCCCAGGGGCTCCTACGAGCAGTACTTC. This sequence joins TRBV2 and TRBJ2-7, with a tentative D call TRBD1 (6 bases). Germline loops: CDR1 SNHLY, CDR2 FYNNEI. The CDR3 totals 15 residues. The V and J ends lost 0 bases and 0 bases respectively, with 9 bases between them.

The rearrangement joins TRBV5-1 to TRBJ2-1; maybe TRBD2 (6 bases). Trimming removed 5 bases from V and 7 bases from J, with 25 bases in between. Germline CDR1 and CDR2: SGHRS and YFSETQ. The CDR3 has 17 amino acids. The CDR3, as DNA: TGCGCCAGCAGGTACGGAATTTCGGACTACACGGGGAATGAGCAGTTCTTC. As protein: CASRYGISDYTGNEQFF. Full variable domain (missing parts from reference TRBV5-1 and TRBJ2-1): KAGVTQTPRYLIKTRGQQVTLSCSPISGHRSVSWYQQTPGQGLQFLFEYFSETQRNKGNFPGRFSGRQFSNSRSEMNVSTLELGDSALYLCASRYGISDYTGNEQFFGPGTRLTVL.

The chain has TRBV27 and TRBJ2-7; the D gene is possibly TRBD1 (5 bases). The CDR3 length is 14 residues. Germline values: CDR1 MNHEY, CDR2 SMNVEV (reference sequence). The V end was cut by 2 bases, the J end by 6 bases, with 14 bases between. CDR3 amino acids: CASSLPQGTGEQYF. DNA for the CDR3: TGTGCCAGCAGTTTACCGCAGGGTACAGGCGAGCAGTACTTC.

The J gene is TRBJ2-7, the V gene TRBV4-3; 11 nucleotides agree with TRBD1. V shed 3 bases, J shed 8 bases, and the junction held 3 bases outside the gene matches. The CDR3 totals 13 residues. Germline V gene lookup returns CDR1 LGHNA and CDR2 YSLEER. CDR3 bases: TGCGCCAGCAGCCATGGGACAGGGGGTAAGCAGTACTTC. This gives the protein CASSHGTGGKQYF.

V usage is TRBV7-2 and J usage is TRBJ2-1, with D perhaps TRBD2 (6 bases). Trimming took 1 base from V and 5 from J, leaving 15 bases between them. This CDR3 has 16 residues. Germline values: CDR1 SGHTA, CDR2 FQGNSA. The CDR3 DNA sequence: TGTGCCAGCAGCTTAGTGGGTAGCGGAACCAACAATGAGCAGTTCTTC. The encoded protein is CASSLVGSGTNNEQFF.

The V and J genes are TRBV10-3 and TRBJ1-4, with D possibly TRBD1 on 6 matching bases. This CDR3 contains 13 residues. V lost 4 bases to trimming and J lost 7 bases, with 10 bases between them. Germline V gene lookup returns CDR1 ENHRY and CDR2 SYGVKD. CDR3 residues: CAISVGAGEKLFF. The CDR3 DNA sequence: TGTGCCATCAGTGTGGGGGCAGGTGAAAAACTGTTTTTT.

The CDR3 reads CASRGESYEQYF. DNA for the CDR3: TGTGCCAGCAGGGGGGAATCCTACGAGCAGTACTTC. The chain recombines TRBV11-2 with TRBJ2-7; D may match TRBD1 or TRBD2 (5 bases each). V dropped 6 bases and J dropped 1 base, with 7 bases sitting between them. This CDR3 region has 12 residues. CDR1 is SGHAT and CDR2 is FQNNGV in the germline V gene.

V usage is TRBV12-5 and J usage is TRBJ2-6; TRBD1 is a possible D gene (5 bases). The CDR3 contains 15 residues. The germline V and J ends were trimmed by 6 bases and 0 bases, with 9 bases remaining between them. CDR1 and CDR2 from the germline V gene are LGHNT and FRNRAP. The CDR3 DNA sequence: TGTGCTAGTGGGGCAGGGAACTCTGGGGCCAACGTCCTGACTTTC. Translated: CASGAGNSGANVLTF.

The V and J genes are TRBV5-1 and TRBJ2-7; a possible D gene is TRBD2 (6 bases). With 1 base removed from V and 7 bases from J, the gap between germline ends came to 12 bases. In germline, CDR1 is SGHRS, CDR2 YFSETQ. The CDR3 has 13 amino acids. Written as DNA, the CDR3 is TGCGCCAGCAGCTTGAGAGCGGAGGGGGAGCAGTACTTC. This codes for CASSLRAEGEQYF.

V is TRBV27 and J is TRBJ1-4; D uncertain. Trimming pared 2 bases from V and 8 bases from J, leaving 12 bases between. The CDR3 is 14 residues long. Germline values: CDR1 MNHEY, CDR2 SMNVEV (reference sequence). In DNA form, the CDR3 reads TGTGCCAGCAGTTTAGGGGTCCGCCTGGAAAAACTGTTTTTT. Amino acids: CASSLGVRLEKLFF.

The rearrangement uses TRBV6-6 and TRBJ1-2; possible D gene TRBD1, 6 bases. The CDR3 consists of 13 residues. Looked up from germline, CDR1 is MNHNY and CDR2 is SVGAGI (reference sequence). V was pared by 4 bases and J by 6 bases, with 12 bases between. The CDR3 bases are TGTGCCAGCAGTTCGACAGGAGGTAATGGCTACACCTTC. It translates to CASSSTGGNGYTF.

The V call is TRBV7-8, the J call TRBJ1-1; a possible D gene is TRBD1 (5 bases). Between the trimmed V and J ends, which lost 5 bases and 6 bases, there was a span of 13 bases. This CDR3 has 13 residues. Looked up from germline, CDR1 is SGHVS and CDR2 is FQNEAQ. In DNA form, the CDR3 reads TGTGCCAGCAGCCCTCCGGGGGTACCTGAAGCTTTCTTT. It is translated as CASSPPGVPEAFF.

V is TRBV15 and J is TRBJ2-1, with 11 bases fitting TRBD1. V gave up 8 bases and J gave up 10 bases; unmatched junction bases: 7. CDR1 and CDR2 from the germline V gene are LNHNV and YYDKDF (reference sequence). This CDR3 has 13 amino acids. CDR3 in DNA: TGTGCCACCCTAGGACAGGGGGCACGGGAGCAGTTCTTC. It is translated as CATLGQGAREQFF. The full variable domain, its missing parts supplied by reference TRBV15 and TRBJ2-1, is DAMVIQNPRYQVTQFGKPVTLSCSQTLNHNVMYWYQQKSSQAPKLLFHYYDKDFNNEADTPDNFQSRRPNTSFCFLDIRSPGLGDTAMYLCATLGQGAREQFFGPGTRLTVL.